This is a list of T cell receptor beta chains from one sample in a study of blood T cell repertoires in COVID-19. The table came from immunoSEQ multiplex PCR; TCRdb's copy has only in-frame clones and leaves some out. The sample records fewer than 300,000 clones, around 90% being singletons. The sample comprised PBMCs or T cells enriched from blood (not recorded which). The receptor source for this set is a woman aged 40 to 50 with acute COVID-19. The CDR3 runs from the conserved cysteine through the conserved F or W. The D gene is left open where the match is weak. Rows give clone size only sometimes, using once, few, many, or a class for an expanded clone.

V	D	size	J	DNA	CDR3
TRBV9	.	.	TRBJ2-3	TGTGCCAGCAGCGTAGAAGCGGGCACAGATACGCAGTATTTT	CASSVEAGTDTQYF
TRBV6-5	TRBD1	.	TRBJ1-1	TGTGCCAGCATCGAACAGGGGGGGATCACTGAAGCTTTCTTT	CASIEQGGITEAFF
TRBV6-1	.	.	TRBJ1-5	TGTGCCAGCAGTGAAGCGCCTGAGGGTCAGCCCCAGCATTTT	CASSEAPEGQPQHF
TRBV6-2/TRBV6-3	TRBD1	.	TRBJ1-1	TGTGCCAGCAGTCGGGACAGGGGGAAGAGGGGTGAAGCTTTCTTT	CASSRDRGKRGEAFF
TRBV11-2	TRBD2	.	TRBJ2-7	TGTGCCAGCAGCTTTTTCGTTCGTGGGCGGGGGGAACACGAGCAGTACTTC	CASSFFVRGRGEHEQYF
TRBV7-9	TRBD1	.	TRBJ1-3	TGTGCCAGCAGCTTAGCGCTCGACAGGGTAACTGGAAACACCATATATTTT	CASSLALDRVTGNTIYF
TRBV2	TRBD1	.	TRBJ1-5	TGTGCCAGCAACGCGCAGGGGGATATTCAGCCCCAGCATTTT	CASNAQGDIQPQHF
TRBV6-1	.	.	TRBJ1-3	TGTGCCAGCAGTGACCTCGACAGAATTGGAAACACCATATATTTT	CASSDLDRIGNTIYF
TRBV7-2	TRBD1	few	TRBJ1-2	TGTGCCAGCAGCCGCAGGACAGGGGCCAACTATGGCTACACCTTC	CASSRRTGANYGYTF
TRBV18	TRBD1	once	TRBJ1-6	TGTGCCAGCTCACCCGACAGGGGAAATTCACCCCTCCACTTT	CASSPDRGNSPLHF
TRBV19	TRBD1	.	TRBJ2-5	TGTGCCAGTAGTGGGCGGACAGGGGGAGGGGAGACCCAGTACTTC	CASSGRTGGGETQYF
TRBV3-1/TRBV3-2	.	.	TRBJ2-5	TGTGCCAGCAGCCAAGTGGAGGCTACCCAGTACTTC	CASSQVEATQYF
TRBV5-4	.	.	TRBJ1-6	TGTGCCAGCAGCTCCGGAGGGGCGGAATCACCCCTCCACTTT	CASSSGGAESPLHF
TRBV5-6	.	.	TRBJ2-7	TGTGCCAGCAGCTTCTCCTTAGACGAGCAGTACTTC	CASSFSLDEQYF
TRBV7-3	TRBD1	.	TRBJ2-1	TGTGCCAGCAGCTCGGACAGGGGATCCTACAATGAGCAGTTCTTC	CASSSDRGSYNEQFF
TRBV7-8	TRBD1	.	TRBJ2-7	TGTGCCAGCAGCTTCTCCAGGGGGTCCTACGAGCAGTACTTC	CASSFSRGSYEQYF
TRBV6-2/TRBV6-3	.	.	TRBJ2-5	TGTGCCAGCAGTTCACAGGGTCAGACCCAGTACTTC	CASSSQGQTQYF
TRBV29-1	TRBD1	.	TRBJ1-5	TGCAGCGTTAAACAGGGGGGCAATCAGCCCCAGCATTTT	CSVKQGGNQPQHF
TRBV3-1/TRBV3-2	.	few	TRBJ2-2	TGTGCCAGCAGCCAATTCTTTTTGAACACCGGGGAGCTGTTTTTT	CASSQFFLNTGELFF